The rows below give T cell receptor beta chains drawn from one sample of a study of blood T cells in healthy people across ages. Using its own MiXCR run on the 5' RACE reads, TCRdb lists one record per CDR3 protein. The sample lists roughly 640,000 distinct CDR3 sequences; roughly 31% were seen once. Sequenced material: blood. The receptors were sampled from a woman of 80 years or more in good health. CDR3s include the opening cysteine and the closing phenylalanine or tryptophan. The order of the fields is CDR3 DNA, CDR3 protein, D gene, J gene, clone size, V gene. A D gene is named only where the DNA matches it firmly. Only some rows state a clone size, as once, few, many or a class for expanded clones.

cdr3_nt: TGTGCCAGCAGTTCCAACTTGAACACCGGGGAGCTGTTTTTT; cdr3_aa: CASSSNLNTGELFF; d_call: -; j_call: TRBJ2-2; clone_size: many; v_call: TRBV6-2/TRBV6-3
cdr3_nt: TGTGCCAGCAGCTTAGCTAAAGGACTAGGATCCTCCTACGAGCAGTACTTC; cdr3_aa: CASSLAKGLGSSYEQYF; d_call: TRBD2; j_call: TRBJ2-7; clone_size: many; v_call: TRBV7-2
cdr3_nt: TGTGCCAGCAGTTACTCTGGGGGGGGCTACACCTTC; cdr3_aa: CASSYSGGGYTF; d_call: -; j_call: TRBJ1-2; clone_size: many; v_call: TRBV6-6
cdr3_nt: TGTGCCAGCAGGCATAGGAACACTGAAGCTTTCTTT; cdr3_aa: CASRHRNTEAFF; d_call: -; j_call: TRBJ1-1; clone_size: -; v_call: TRBV2
cdr3_nt: TGCAGTGCTAGAGGCCAAAATGGGGATTATGAGCAGTTCTTC; cdr3_aa: CSARGQNGDYEQFF; d_call: -; j_call: TRBJ2-1; clone_size: few; v_call: TRBV20-1
cdr3_nt: TGTGCCAGCAGCCAAGGACGGCTCACTGAAGCTTTCTTT; cdr3_aa: CASSQGRLTEAFF; d_call: -; j_call: TRBJ1-1; clone_size: once; v_call: TRBV3-1
cdr3_nt: TGTGCCAGCAGAGGGGACCTCGCAGATACGCAGTATTTT; cdr3_aa: CASRGDLADTQYF; d_call: -; j_call: TRBJ2-3; clone_size: once; v_call: TRBV6-2/TRBV6-3
cdr3_nt: TGTGCCAGCAGTTTCGGGGCCCGCGGGGAGCTGTTTTTT; cdr3_aa: CASSFGARGELFF; d_call: -; j_call: TRBJ2-2; clone_size: -; v_call: TRBV12-3/TRBV12-4
cdr3_nt: TGTGCCAGCAGCACCACGACAGGGTCGTTGGGGAAAGCTTTCTTT; cdr3_aa: CASSTTTGSLGKAFF; d_call: TRBD1; j_call: TRBJ1-1; clone_size: -; v_call: TRBV7-2
cdr3_nt: TGTGCCAGTAGTACCGCCAGGGGGCTGGGTCAGCCCCAGCATTTT; cdr3_aa: CASSTARGLGQPQHF; d_call: TRBD1; j_call: TRBJ1-5; clone_size: -; v_call: TRBV19
cdr3_nt: TGCAGTGCTAGAGCGGATAGTTATCTTAACTATGGCTACACCTTC; cdr3_aa: CSARADSYLNYGYTF; d_call: -; j_call: TRBJ1-2; clone_size: -; v_call: TRBV20-1
cdr3_nt: TGTGCCAGCAGTTTATATCGGGGAATCTCCTACAATGAGCAGTTCTTC; cdr3_aa: CASSLYRGISYNEQFF; d_call: -; j_call: TRBJ2-1; clone_size: -; v_call: TRBV27
cdr3_nt: TGTGCCAGCAGCCCCCCCCCGGCGCGGGAGGAGCTGTTTTTT; cdr3_aa: CASSPPPAREELFF; d_call: -; j_call: TRBJ2-2; clone_size: few; v_call: TRBV7-2
cdr3_nt: TGTGCCAGCAGCTTCGACGGGAACTATGGCTACACCTTC; cdr3_aa: CASSFDGNYGYTF; d_call: -; j_call: TRBJ1-2; clone_size: many; v_call: TRBV7-2